The source of this T cell receptor (beta chain) is a study of Graves' ophthalmopathy and Graves' hyperthyroidism (dated by TCRdb to the late 2010s). Some background on the complete study: Peripheral blood was collected at initial diagnosis, before any treatment. An independent validation cohort was composed of 18 hyperthyroidism patients and around 16 patients who later progressed from hyperthyroidism to ophthalmopathy. T-cell repertoires of thyroid tissue and blood were compared in about 6 hyperthyroidism patients. To explore V-J signatures that separate ophthalmopathy from hyperthyroidism, a discovery set of about a hundred patients was enrolled, consisting of 40 to 45 with ophthalmopathy and some 56 with stable hyperthyroidism. In total, some 130 blood samples were TCR-sequenced: approximately 42 ophthalmopathy, over 70 hyperthyroidism and some 17 hyperthyroidism-to-ophthalmopathy patients. Once sampling was done, hyperthyroidism patients were given methimazole at a starting dose of 30 mg daily, while ophthalmopathy patients were given high-dose intravenous methylprednisolone. To tell Graves' ophthalmopathy apart from Graves' hyperthyroidism, and to predict which patients would progress to ophthalmopathy, the study relied on TCR beta repertoire signatures. Here is what the overall study found, with its caveats: In validation, the model predicted ophthalmopathy progression with about 70% sensitivity and roughly 72% specificity; 12 predicted patients were CT-confirmed with GO in a median of about 7.1 months. No statistical method was used to set the sample size in advance, and the investigators knew which group each participant was assigned to. The 13-signature model separated ophthalmopathy from stable hyperthyroidism with 85% to 90% sensitivity and 81.08% specificity in cross-validation, and 80%/75% in the test set. Most of the expanded thyroid clonotypes with a frequency above 0.001 were also detected in blood, and it was suggested that the thyroid immune response may be reflected by blood repertoires.

For repertoire sequencing, TCR beta CDR3 regions were amplified from RNA transcripts. A first-round RT-PCR used HTBI primers with the Qiagen OneStep RT-PCR kit, followed by a second-round multiplex PCR, size selection and purification. The libraries underwent paired-end sequencing with 100 bp reads on an Illumina HiSeq2000. On the authors' methods: Reads were processed with SOAPnuke, discarding reads with adapters, uncalled bases, mean Phred below 15, or no exact constant-primer or identifier match. COPE v1.2.5 was used to merge the high-quality paired reads. Unique nucleotide sequences were defined as clonotypes and aligned to IMGT TRB V, D and J references using MiTCR v1.1. The analysis was limited to V-J combinations with a frequency above 0.0001, which together covered approximately 99% of repertoires. For each V-J combination, a TCR clonal expansion and chaos score was defined as F50 clonal expansion divided by the chaos observed in the TCRdist matrix. Welch's t-statistics and random forest were used to reduce features to over ten V-J combinations, which were fed into a naive Bayes classifier. Thyroid-blood repertoire similarity was quantified with the Morisita-Horn index. TCRdb trimmed the raw reads at Q25, called clones with MiXCR and kept productive beta chains. Rows merge per CDR3 protein into single entries with the most common DNA and genes. TCRdb's processing, not the authors', yielded these V and J calls. For this sample the table gives 45,000 to 60,000 distinct CDR3 sequences, of which roughly 47% were detected only once. Of the sample, roughly 4.3% is held by the ten largest clones.

V and J are truncated by 9 bases and 4 bases respectively, leaving an intervening sequence of 12 bases. Looking up the germline V gene yields CDR1 SNHLY and CDR2 FYNNEI. Including the terminal cysteine and phenylalanine, the CDR3 comprises 12 residues. The DNA shown is the 36-base CDR3, in frame from base 1. This clonotype was seen only once. Its antigen remains unidentified. Qualities for individual bases were not recorded, and no much larger clone is one base off. One read yields weak evidence. Patients with ophthalmopathy had moderately to severely active disease, with a Clinical Activity Score of 3 or more, a NOSPECS grade of 4 or more, and a disease duration of less than 3 months. Anyone with other autoimmune diseases, uncontrolled infections, pregnancy or lactation was excluded from the study. Clinical symptoms, serum thyroxine, TRAb, thyroid ultrasound and orbital computed tomography were used for diagnosis. PBMCs were isolated from about 10 ml of fresh peripheral blood by Ficoll-Paque density gradient centrifugation. Total RNA was extracted with Trizol reagent and quality-checked on an Agilent 2100 Bioanalyzer.

The source of this sequence is an adult woman with Graves' ophthalmopathy. The sequencing input was peripheral blood. The chain was built from TRBV2 and TRBJ2-5; the D gene cannot be named for sure. The CDR3 loop reads CASEGEVETQYF. The DNA sequence is TGTGCCAGTGAAGGTGAAGTAGAGACCCAGTACTTC.